These 23 T cell receptor beta chains came from one sample sequenced in a study of cytomegalovirus exposure and HLA in healthy donors. PCR primers comprised 60 Vbeta and 13 Jbeta primers. Clones were sequenced by immunoSEQ multiplex PCR, and TCRdb holds only the in-frame ones, with some missing. This sample carries 150,000 to 200,000 clones, 84% of them seen once, and the ten largest clones take approximately 2.9%. Material: PBMCs. These receptors all stem from a woman aged 45-59 years in good health and CMV-seropositive.

This chain joins TRBV2 and TRBJ1-4; the match to TRBD1 covers 9 bases. Looked up from germline, CDR1 is SNHLY and CDR2 is FYNNEI. The V gene end was trimmed by 7 bases and the J gene end by 5 bases; junction bases not matched to a gene: 8. The CDR3 runs to 15 residues. The CDR3 loop reads CASTMGGTGNEKLFF. The CDR3 coding sequence is TGTGCCAGCACCATGGGAGGGACAGGGAATGAAAAACTGTTTTTT.

The J gene is TRBJ1-2, the V gene TRBV6-1, with D uncertain. Looked up from germline, CDR1 is MNHNS and CDR2 is SASEGT. V dropped 0 bases and J dropped 1 base, with 9 bases sitting between them. CDR3 length: 15 residues. The CDR3 nucleotides are TGTGCCAGCAGTGAAGCGCATAGCCATAACTATGGCTACACCTTC. Protein product: CASSEAHSHNYGYTF.

Comment on this clone: At one end the junction does not follow the germline gene, possibly because of a read error. The V call is TRBV7-9, the J call TRBJ2-2; 8 bases line up with TRBD2. In germline, CDR1 is SEHNR, CDR2 FQNEAQ (reference sequence). CDR3 size: 15 residues. For the CDR3, the DNA is TGTTCCAGCAGCTTAGGAGCGGGGGCGACCGGGGAGCTGTTTTTT. Its protein is CSSSLGAGATGELFF.

The chain couples TRBV6-5 to TRBJ2-7; TRBD1 matches 9 bases. With 6 bases clipped from V and 6 bases from J, the junction kept 12 bases outside the gene matches. Germline V CDR1 and CDR2: MNHEY, SVGAGI. This CDR3 spans 15 amino acids. CDR3 nucleotides: TGTGCCAGCAGAATCCCCGGGACAGGGTTGATCGAGCAGTACTTC. This codes for CASRIPGTGLIEQYF.

The chain uses TRBV6-6 and TRBJ2-7; D possibly corresponds to TRBD2 (6 bases). This CDR3 region has 15 residues. V was clipped by 0 bases and J by 2 bases, with 11 bases between them. Germline loops: CDR1 MNHNY, CDR2 SVGAGI (reference sequence). The CDR3 loop reads CASSYSTSYPYEQYF. CDR3 coding DNA: TGTGCCAGCAGTTACTCGACTAGTTACCCCTACGAGCAGTACTTC.

The CDR3 DNA sequence: TGTGCCAGCAGTTACGGAGGGTTTTACGAGCAGTACTTC. Protein product: CASSYGGFYEQYF. The rearrangement links TRBV6-6 to TRBJ2-7; a weak D match, TRBD2 (6 bases). Looked up from germline, CDR1 is MNHNY and CDR2 is SVGAGI (reference sequence). The CDR3 covers 13 residues. Trimming took 2 bases from V and 4 from J, leaving 9 bases between them.

Written as DNA, the CDR3 is TGTGCCAGCAGCCCACTCCTTGTACGGTACCACTCCTACAATGAGCAGTTCTTC. Protein product: CASSPLLVRYHSYNEQFF. The chain joins TRBV7-4 to TRBJ2-1; D not resolved. Germline-derived CDR1 and CDR2 are SGHVT and SQSDAQ. The V gene lost 5 bases and the J gene lost 0 bases, with 20 bases spanning the gap. This CDR3 region has 18 residues.

The chain links TRBV28 to TRBJ1-6, with TRBD1 matching over 10 bases. The length of the CDR3 is 20 residues. The V gene's germline CDR1 is MDHEN and CDR2 SYDVKM. V gave up 7 bases and J gave up 7 bases; unmatched junction bases: 22. CDR3 loop: CASNDDRGRGQRLENSPLHF. CDR3 nucleotide sequence: TGTGCCAGCAATGACGACAGGGGGCGAGGCCAACGTCTTGAAAATTCACCCCTCCACTTT.

This chain uses TRBV28 with TRBJ1-2; TRBD1 matches at 8 bases. This CDR3 is 14 amino acids long. The germline CDR1 and CDR2 sequences are MDHEN and SYDVKM. The V gene end was trimmed by 4 bases and the J gene end by 6 bases; junction bases not matched to a gene: 7. The chain's CDR3 is CASSSPGQVHGYTF. CDR3 nucleotides: TGTGCCAGCAGTTCTCCGGGACAGGTTCATGGCTACACCTTC.

The V and J genes are TRBV4-1 and TRBJ1-2, with TRBD1 matching 8 bases. This CDR3 is built from 16 residues. Germline CDR1 MGHRA, CDR2 YSYEKL. V shed 0 bases, J shed 7 bases, and the junction held 10 bases outside the gene matches. This chain's CDR3 is CASSQERLQGARGYTF. CDR3 DNA: TGCGCCAGCAGCCAAGAGAGGTTGCAGGGGGCGCGTGGCTACACCTTC.

This chain joins TRBV15 and TRBJ1-1, with D maybe TRBD1 (5 bases). In germline, CDR1 is LNHNV, CDR2 YYDKDF (reference sequence). This CDR3 is built from 16 residues. V gave up 1 base and J gave up 1 base, with 13 bases separating them. The DNA for the CDR3 is TGTGCCACCAGCAGAGGTGGGGGGGATTGGAACACTGAAGCTTTCTTT. It translates to CATSRGGGDWNTEAFF.

This sequence joins TRBV6-6 and TRBJ2-7, with D possibly being TRBD1 (8 bases). Germline values: CDR1 MNHNY, CDR2 SVGAGI (reference sequence). Trimming took 10 bases from V and 3 from J, leaving 16 bases between them. CDR3 length: 13 amino acids. The DNA for the CDR3 is TGTGCCATACACAGGGGGGGAGGCTACGAGCAGTACTTC. Residues: CAIHRGGGYEQYF.

The chain carries TRBV27 and TRBJ1-5, with D possibly being TRBD1 (6 bases). CDR1 is MNHEY, CDR2 SMNVEV, per germline (reference sequence). Trimming removed 6 bases from V and 7 bases from J, with 13 bases in between. CDR3 length equals 13 residues. CDR3 DNA sequence: TGTGCCAGCAGCCCATCTGGGGGCCAGCCCCAGCATTTT. It yields the protein CASSPSGGQPQHF.

This chain joins TRBV6-9 and TRBJ1-5, with D unresolved. This CDR3 region has 16 residues. Germline values: CDR1 MNHGY, CDR2 SVAAGI. V lost 2 bases, J lost 0 bases, and 11 bases lay in between. The CDR3 sequence is CASSYGSNYSNQPQHF. The CDR3 DNA is TGTGCCAGCAGTTATGGCTCAAATTATAGCAATCAGCCCCAGCATTTT.

The chain uses TRBV28 and TRBJ2-7, with 7 bases fitting TRBD2. The trim removed 6 bases at V and 2 bases at J, leaving 10 bases unmatched. CDR1 is MDHEN, CDR2 SYDVKM, per germline. The CDR3 runs to 15 residues. The CDR3 coding sequence is TGTGCCAGCAGCCGCGCGGGGGTAACGACCTACGAGCAGTACTTC. It translates to CASSRAGVTTYEQYF.

Worth noting for this clone: The junction shows a germline mismatch at one end, possibly a read error. The CDR3 region has the DNA TGTTCCAGCAGCTCCTACCCGGGGGGCGGAGAGACCCAGTACTTC. Protein: CSSSSYPGGGETQYF. The V and J genes are TRBV7-9 and TRBJ2-5, with D maybe TRBD2 (7 bases). CDR3 size: 15 residues. Germline V CDR1 and CDR2: SEHNR, FQNEAQ (reference sequence).

This chain uses TRBV29-1 with TRBJ2-3; 8 nucleotides agree with TRBD1. The ends lost 3 bases at V and 1 base at J; junction bases unmatched: 3. This CDR3 region has 14 residues. Germline values: CDR1 SQVTM, CDR2 ANQGSEA. The CDR3 sequence: CSVDVRGRTDTQYF. The CDR3 DNA reads as TGCAGCGTTGACGTCAGGGGGCGCACAGATACGCAGTATTTT.

V and J are TRBV5-1 and TRBJ2-5; D might be TRBD1 (6 bases). CDR3 length equals 13 residues. V was trimmed by 4 bases and J by 2 bases, leaving 9 bases between them. CDR1 and CDR2 (germline): SGHRS, YFSETQ. CDR3 DNA sequence: TGCGCCAGCAGCGGGGGACAACAAGAGACCCAGTACTTC. Translation: CASSGGQQETQYF.

The chain has TRBV5-6 and TRBJ2-3, with a possible D match to TRBD2 (5 bases). CDR3 size: 14 residues. From germline, CDR1 is SGHDT and CDR2 YYEEEE. V gave up 4 bases and J gave up 4 bases, with 13 bases separating them. CDR3: CASSGVRVSDTQYF. The CDR3 nucleotides read TGTGCCAGCAGCGGCGTGAGGGTTTCAGATACGCAGTATTTT.

The CDR3 loop reads CANSHQGSMNTEAFF. The CDR3 DNA follows: TGTGCCAACTCACACCAGGGATCCATGAACACTGAAGCTTTCTTT. V and J are TRBV9 and TRBJ1-1; D is possibly TRBD1 (5 bases). This CDR3 spans 15 amino acids. V lost 9 bases and J 0 bases, leaving 18 bases between the germline ends. The germline V gene has CDR1 SGDLS and CDR2 YYNGEE.

In this sample, this clone turned up once. The J gene is TRBJ1-3, the V gene TRBV11-3; D is unclear. V dropped 0 bases and J dropped 0 bases, with 9 bases sitting between them. The V gene's germline CDR1 is SGHNT and CDR2 YENEEA. The CDR3 has 16 amino acids. The CDR3 region is CASSLDSGSSGNTIYF. CDR3 bases: TGTGCCAGCAGCTTAGATTCGGGAAGCTCTGGAAACACCATATATTTT.

The V call is TRBV6-5, the J call TRBJ1-6; D possibly corresponds to TRBD1 (6 bases). The V end lost 6 bases, the J end lost 10 bases, and 16 bases lay between the germline ends. Germline CDR1 is MNHEY and CDR2 is SVGAGI. CDR3 length: 14 residues. The CDR3 bases are TGTGCCAGCAGCCGCCTACAGGGATCATCACCCCTCCACTTT. It encodes CASSRLQGSSPLHF.

This chain joins TRBV15 and TRBJ2-5; D is possibly TRBD1 (5 bases). The CDR3 consists of 13 residues. The ends were cut back, 1 base at V and 4 bases at J, with 7 bases in the middle. CDR1 LNHNV and CDR2 YYDKDF come from the germline V gene (reference sequence). This chain's CDR3 is CATSRGGVETQYF. CDR3 nucleotides: TGTGCCACCAGCAGAGGGGGCGTAGAGACCCAGTACTTC.